The entry below gives a single T cell receptor (beta chain) sequence along with its context. Its antigen is not identified. These data originate in a study of T cell repertoires in cytomegalovirus infection. For the study at large: Public TCR beta signatures marked donors with CMV infection and the matching HLA. General observations from the study: CMV-specific TCR beta clonotypes restricted by HLA-C dominated the ex vivo response. Cumulative frequency of public TCR beta families picked out carriers of CMV plus the relevant HLA.

Germline V gene lookup returns CDR1 MGHRA and CDR2 YSYEKL. The CDR3 consists of 13 residues. Trimming took off 1 base at V and 5 bases at J, with 8 bases between the two ends. TCRdb re-analysed the reads in MiXCR, keeping a single row per CDR3 protein. In the table there are 680,000 or so distinct CDR3 sequences, less than 40% of which are singletons. The receptor's source is a human donor in good health (CMV status not recorded). Some clones in this sample may be carry-over from other donors' samples. Source material: PBMCs. J is TRBJ1-1 and V is TRBV4-1; no reliable D call. CDR3 DNA: TGCGCCAGCAGCCAAGGAACGCGGACTGAAGCTTTCTTT. This gives the protein CASSQGTRTEAFF.